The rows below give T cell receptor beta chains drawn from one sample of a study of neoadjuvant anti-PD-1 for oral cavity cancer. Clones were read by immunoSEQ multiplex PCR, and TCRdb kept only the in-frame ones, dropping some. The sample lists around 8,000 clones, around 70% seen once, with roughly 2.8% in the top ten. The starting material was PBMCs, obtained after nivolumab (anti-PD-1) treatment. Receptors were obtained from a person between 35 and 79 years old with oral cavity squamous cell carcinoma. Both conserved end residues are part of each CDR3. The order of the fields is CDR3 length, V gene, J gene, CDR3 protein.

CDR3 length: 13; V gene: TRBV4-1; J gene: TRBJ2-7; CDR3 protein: CASSPTLNYEQYF
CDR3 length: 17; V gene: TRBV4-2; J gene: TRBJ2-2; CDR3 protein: CASSTPGQGKIAGELFF
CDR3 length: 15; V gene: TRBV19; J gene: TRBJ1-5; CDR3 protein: CASSIPRPSNQPQHF
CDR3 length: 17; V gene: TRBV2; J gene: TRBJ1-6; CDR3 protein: CASSEGPGGAAQRPLHF
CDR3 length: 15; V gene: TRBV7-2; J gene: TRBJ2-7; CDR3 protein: CASSLVGGRLYEQYF
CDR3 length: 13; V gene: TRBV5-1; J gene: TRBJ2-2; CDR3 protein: CASGRGSTGELFF
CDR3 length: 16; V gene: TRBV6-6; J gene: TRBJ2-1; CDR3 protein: CASSQRQGGSYNEQFF
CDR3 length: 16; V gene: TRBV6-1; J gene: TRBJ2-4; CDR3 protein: CASSDQQVATKNIQYF
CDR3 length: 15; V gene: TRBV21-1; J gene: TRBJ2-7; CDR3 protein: CASSKEYTSSYEQYF
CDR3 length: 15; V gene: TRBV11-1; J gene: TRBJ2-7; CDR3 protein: CASSPRDRGVYEQYF
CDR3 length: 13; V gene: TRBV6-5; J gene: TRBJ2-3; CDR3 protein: CASSNTGADTQYF